This TCR beta chain stems from a study of blood T cell repertoires in COVID-19. From germline, CDR1 is SEHNR and CDR2 FQNEAQ (reference sequence). The J segment lost 4 bases and the V segment lost 5 bases, leaving 7 bases of the junction unmatched. The CDR3 spans 15 residues. Those enrolled, adults aged roughly 18 to 100 years, came from some 25 US areas. Per the study methods: Amplified reference gene primers provided the basis for estimating nucleated cell counts. The method was immunoSEQ multiplex PCR; TCRdb's version includes in-frame clones alone and lacks a portion of them. From that table come the V and J calls and clone size; the DNA was used to work out D and trimming. The table has some 220,000 clones, roughly 83% seen once.

The chain employs TRBV7-9 and TRBJ2-1, with TRBD2 identical over 8 bases. Material: PBMCs or T cells enriched from blood (not recorded which). The origin of this receptor is a woman in her thirties or forties with acute COVID-19. CDR3 nucleotides: TGTGCCAGCAGCGGAAGCGGGGGACTGTACAATGAGCAGTTCTTC. It specifies CASSGSGGLYNEQFF.